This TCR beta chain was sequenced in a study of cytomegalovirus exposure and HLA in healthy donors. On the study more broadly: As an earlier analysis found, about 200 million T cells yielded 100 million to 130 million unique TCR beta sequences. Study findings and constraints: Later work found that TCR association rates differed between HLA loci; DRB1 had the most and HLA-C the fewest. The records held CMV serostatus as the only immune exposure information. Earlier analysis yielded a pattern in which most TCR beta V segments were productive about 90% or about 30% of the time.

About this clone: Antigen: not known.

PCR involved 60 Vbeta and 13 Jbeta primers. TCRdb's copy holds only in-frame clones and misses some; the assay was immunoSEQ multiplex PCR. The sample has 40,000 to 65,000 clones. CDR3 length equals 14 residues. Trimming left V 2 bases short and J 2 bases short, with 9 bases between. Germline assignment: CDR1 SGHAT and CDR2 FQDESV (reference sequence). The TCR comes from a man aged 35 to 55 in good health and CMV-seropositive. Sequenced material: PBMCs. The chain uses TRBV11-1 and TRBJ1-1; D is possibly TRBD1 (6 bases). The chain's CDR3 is CASSLPGGNTEAFF. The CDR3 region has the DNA TGTGCCAGCAGCTTACCTGGGGGCAACACTGAAGCTTTCTTT. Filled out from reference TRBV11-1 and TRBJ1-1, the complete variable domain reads EAEVAQSPRYKITEKSQAVAFWCDPISGHATLYWYRQILGQGPELLVQFQDESVVDDSQLPKDRFSAERLKGVDSTLKIQPAELGDSAMYLCASSLPGGNTEAFFGQGTRLTVV.